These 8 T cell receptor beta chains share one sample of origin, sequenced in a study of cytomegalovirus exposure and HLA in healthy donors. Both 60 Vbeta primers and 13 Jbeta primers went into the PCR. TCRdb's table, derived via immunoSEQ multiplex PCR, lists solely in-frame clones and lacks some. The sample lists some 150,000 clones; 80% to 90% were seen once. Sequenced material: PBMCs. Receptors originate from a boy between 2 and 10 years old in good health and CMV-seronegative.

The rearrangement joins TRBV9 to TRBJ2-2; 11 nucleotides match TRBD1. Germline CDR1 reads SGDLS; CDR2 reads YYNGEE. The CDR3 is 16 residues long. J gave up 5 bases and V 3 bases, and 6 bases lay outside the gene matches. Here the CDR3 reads CASSAGQGARTGELFF. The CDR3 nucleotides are TGTGCCAGCAGCGCTGGACAGGGGGCCCGAACCGGGGAGCTGTTTTTT.

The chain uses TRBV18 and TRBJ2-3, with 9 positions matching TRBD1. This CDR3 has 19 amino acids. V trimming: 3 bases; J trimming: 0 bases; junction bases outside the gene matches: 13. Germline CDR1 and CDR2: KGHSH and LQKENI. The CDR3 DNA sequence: TGTGCCAGCTCACCGCTCGGGAGGACAGGGGCGCATAGCACAGATACGCAGTATTTT. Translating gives CASSPLGRTGAHSTDTQYF.

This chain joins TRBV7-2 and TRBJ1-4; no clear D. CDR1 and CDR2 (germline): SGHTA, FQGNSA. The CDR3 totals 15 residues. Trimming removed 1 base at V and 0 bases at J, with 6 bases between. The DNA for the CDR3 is TGTGCCAGCAGCTTAGAGCGGGCAACTAATGAAAAACTGTTTTTT. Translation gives CASSLERATNEKLFF. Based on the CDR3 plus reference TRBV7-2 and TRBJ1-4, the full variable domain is GAGVSQSPSNKVTEKGKDVELRCDPISGHTALYWYRQSLGQGLEFLIYFQGNSAPDKSGLPSDRFSAERTGGSVSTLTIQRTQQEDSAVYLCASSLERATNEKLFFGSGTQLSVL.

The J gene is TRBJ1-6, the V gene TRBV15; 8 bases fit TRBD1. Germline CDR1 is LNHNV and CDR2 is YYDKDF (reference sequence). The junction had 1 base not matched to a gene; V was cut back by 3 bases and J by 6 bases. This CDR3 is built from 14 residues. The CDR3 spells CATSRQGANSPLHF. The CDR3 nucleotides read TGTGCCACCAGCAGGCAGGGGGCTAATTCACCCCTCCACTTT.

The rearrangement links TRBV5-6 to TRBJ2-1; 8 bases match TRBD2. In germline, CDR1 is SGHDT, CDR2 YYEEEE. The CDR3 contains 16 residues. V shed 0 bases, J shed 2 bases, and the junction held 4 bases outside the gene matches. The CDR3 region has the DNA TGTGCCAGCAGCTTGGAACTAGCGGCTACCTACAATGAGCAGTTCTTC. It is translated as CASSLELAATYNEQFF.

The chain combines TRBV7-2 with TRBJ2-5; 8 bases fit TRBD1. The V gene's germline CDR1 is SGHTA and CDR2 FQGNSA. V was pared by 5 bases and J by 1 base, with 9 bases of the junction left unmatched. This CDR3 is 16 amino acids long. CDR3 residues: CASSLSGQALQETQYF. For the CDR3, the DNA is TGTGCCAGCAGCCTGTCGGGACAGGCACTCCAAGAGACCCAGTACTTC.

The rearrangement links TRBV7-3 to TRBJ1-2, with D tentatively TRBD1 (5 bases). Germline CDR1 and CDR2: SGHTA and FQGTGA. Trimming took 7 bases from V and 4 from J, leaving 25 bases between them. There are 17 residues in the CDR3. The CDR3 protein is CASTRGGVGALLYGYTF. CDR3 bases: TGTGCCAGCACCCGGGGGGGGGTAGGCGCCCTACTCTATGGCTACACCTTC.

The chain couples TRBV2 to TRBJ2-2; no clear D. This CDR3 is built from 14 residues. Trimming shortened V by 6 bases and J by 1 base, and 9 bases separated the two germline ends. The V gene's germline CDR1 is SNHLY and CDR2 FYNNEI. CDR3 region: CASSFRGNTGELFF. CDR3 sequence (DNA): TGTGCCAGCAGCTTTCGCGGGAACACCGGGGAGCTGTTTTTT.